This T cell receptor beta chain was recorded in a study of tumor-infiltrating lymphocytes in oesophageal squamous cell carcinoma. TCRdb recomputed calls from the PCR reads with MiXCR, one row per CDR3 protein. Of approximately 10,000 distinct CDR3 sequences listed, roughly half are singletons. This clonotype showed up many times. After removal of 6 bases from V and 5 bases from J, the junction contained 3 bases not matched to a gene. Germline lookup yields CDR1 MNHEY and CDR2 SMNVEV (reference sequence). The CDR3 is 12 amino acids. The receptor comes from a female donor with esophageal squamous cell carcinoma. Sequencing was carried out using esophageal tumor tissue. The rearrangement uses TRBV27 and TRBJ2-5, with 7 positions matching TRBD2. CDR3 residues: CASSARGETQYF. The CDR3 DNA reads as TGTGCCAGCAGCGCGCGGGGGGAGACCCAGTACTTC.